This TCR beta chain was documented in a study of CD8+CD57+ T cells in acquired aplastic anemia (dated by TCRdb to between 2017 and 2018). For context, the study as a whole: On average, sorted CD4+ and CD8+ cells yielded around 3.4 ug of extracted DNA, with a range of roughly 0.18 to 30 ug.

CDR1 is given as SNHLY and CDR2 as FYNNEI, both from the germline V gene. V loses 3 bases, J loses 1 base, and the germline ends lie 12 bases apart. Reading from cysteine to phenylalanine, the CDR3 counts 15 amino acids. The DNA shown is the 45-base CDR3, in frame from base 1. About this clonotype: Its antigen specificity is not known. The input lacks base qualities; no much larger clone sits a single base away.

Study-wide conclusions, independent of this receptor: No significant difference in CD8+ Simpson's diversity was found between patients and healthy controls (P=0.060). Roughly 29 CD8+ CDR3 sequences were found to be shared between patients and controls, but these sequences appeared to be highly expressed in patients and within the immunodominant clones of the patients.

Profiling of TCR beta VDJ combinations and CDR3 sequences used genomic DNA as the template. An Illumina HiSeq 2000 was the platform used for TCR repertoire sequencing. As for the authors' bioinformatics: TRBV/TRBJ rearrangement plots, CDR3 size and DJ length profiles, and Simpson's diversity index were used to assess repertoires. The immunodominant clone was defined as the most abundant DNA sequence in deep sequencing data. CDR3 amino acid sequences were checked for sharing between subjects and were compared against published repertoires and the VDJdb database. TCRdb itself trimmed the public reads at Q25 with fastp, ran MiXCR and retained productive beta chains. Identical CDR3 protein sequences are pooled into one entry, listed with their most common genes and DNA. The authors' filters were not applied to this entry. The sample has roughly 180,000 distinct CDR3 sequences on record, over 60% of them singletons. Clones ranked in the top ten supply around 46% of the sample.

TCR repertoires of sorted CD4+ and CD8+ blood T cells from severe aplastic anemia patients and healthy subjects were deep-sequenced in the study. Ficoll-Paque density gradient centrifugation was used to isolate peripheral blood mononuclear cells. CD4+ and CD8+ T cells were sorted by FACS or magnetic beads before DNA extraction. This TCR derives from a human donor with severe aplastic anemia or a healthy control (not recorded which). The sample consisted of sorted CD4+, CD8+, or CD8+CD57+ T cells (not recorded which) from PBMCs. The sequence joins TRBV2 to TRBJ1-1; a tentative D match to TRBD1 spans 5 bases. The nucleotide sequence is TGTGCCAGCAGTGAGGAGGGGATGGGGAACACTGAAGCTTTCTTT. This gives the protein CASSEEGMGNTEAFF.